This T cell receptor beta chain was sequenced for a study of T cells in Graves' hyperthyroidism and ophthalmopathy. Whole-study results and caveats: Ophthalmopathy was told apart from stable hyperthyroidism by a 13 V-J model.

Aged 18 to 65, the patients had hyperthyroidism that was newly diagnosed and had lasted under 2 months. The CDR3 extends over 15 amino acids. The germline CDR1 and CDR2 sequences are SGHRS and YFSETQ. V was pared by 0 bases and J by 2 bases, with 3 bases of the junction left unmatched. Researchers amplified the TCR beta CDR3 regions from RNA transcripts. The TCR CDR3 first-round RT-PCR relied on the HTBI primer set. MiXCR, applied by TCRdb to the multiplex PCR reads, yields one record per CDR3 protein. In the table there are some 370,000 distinct CDR3 sequences, about 17% of which are singletons. The table lists this clonotype with a few counts. The antigen remains unidentified.

The specimen was blood. The receptor's source is a woman in her twenties or thirties with Graves' hyperthyroidism that later progressed to Graves' ophthalmopathy. The V gene is TRBV5-1, the J gene TRBJ1-2; TRBD1 matches at 8 bases. CDR3 nucleotide sequence: TGCGCCAGCAGCTTGGGGACAGGGAACAACTATGGCTACACCTTC. This encodes CASSLGTGNNYGYTF.